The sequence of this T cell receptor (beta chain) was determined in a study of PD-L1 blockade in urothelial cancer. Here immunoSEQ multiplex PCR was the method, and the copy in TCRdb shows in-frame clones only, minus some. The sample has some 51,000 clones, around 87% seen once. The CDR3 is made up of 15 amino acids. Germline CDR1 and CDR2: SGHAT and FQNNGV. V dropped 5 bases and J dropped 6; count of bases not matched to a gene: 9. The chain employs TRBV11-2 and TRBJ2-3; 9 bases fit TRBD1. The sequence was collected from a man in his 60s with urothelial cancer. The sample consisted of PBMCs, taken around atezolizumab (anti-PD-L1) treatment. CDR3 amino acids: CASSPGTGLLDTQYF. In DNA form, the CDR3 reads TGTGCCAGCAGCCCCGGGACAGGGTTATTGGATACGCAGTATTTT. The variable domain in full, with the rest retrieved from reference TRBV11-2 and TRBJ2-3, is EAGVAQSPRYKIIEKRQSVAFWCNPISGHATLYWYQQILGQGPKLLIQFQNNGVVDDSQLPKDRFSAERLKGVDSTLKIQPAKLEDSAVYLCASSPGTGLLDTQYFGPGTRLTVL.